These 4 T cell receptor beta chains came from one sample sequenced in a study of cytomegalovirus exposure and HLA in healthy donors. Produced via immunoSEQ multiplex PCR; TCRdb's table is partial and in-frame only. The data show some 86,000 clones, 93% seen once. The sample consisted of PBMCs. These receptors all come from a young woman in good health and CMV-seronegative.

This rearrangement joins TRBV5-5 to TRBJ1-1; D perhaps matches TRBD1 (5 bases). The CDR3 is 12 amino acids. The germline V and J ends were trimmed by 2 bases and 6 bases, with 8 bases remaining between them. Germline values: CDR1 SGHKS, CDR2 YYEKEE (reference sequence). The CDR3: CASSFVGAEAFF. For the CDR3, the DNA is TGTGCCAGCAGCTTTGTAGGGGCTGAAGCTTTCTTT.

This clone came up once. The V gene is TRBV6-6, the J gene TRBJ2-1; TRBD2 is a possible D gene (6 bases). Germline loops: CDR1 MNHNY, CDR2 SVGAGI (reference sequence). The CDR3 extends over 12 amino acids. The V and J ends lost 7 bases and 10 bases respectively, with 14 bases between them. CDR3 DNA: TGTGCCAGCATAAATACAGGACTAGAGCAGTTCTTC. Its translation: CASINTGLEQFF.

V usage is TRBV6-5 and J usage is TRBJ2-1; D remains unclear. The V end lost 0 bases, the J end lost 7 bases, and 10 bases lay between the germline ends. CDR1 is MNHEY and CDR2 is SVGAGI in the germline V gene. There are 14 residues in the CDR3. The CDR3 DNA follows: TGTGCCAGCAGTTACTCGCGGCCTGGGAATGAGCAGTTCTTC. Residues: CASSYSRPGNEQFF.

The rearrangement uses TRBV6-5 and TRBJ2-2, with D perhaps TRBD1 (6 bases). The CDR3 sequence is 16 residues long. Per the germline V gene, CDR1 is MNHEY and CDR2 is SVGAGI. Trimming took 4 bases from V and 1 from J, leaving 13 bases between them. In DNA, the CDR3 is TGTGCCAGCAGTTCTCCATGGACAGTGAACACCGGGGAGCTGTTTTTT. Amino acids: CASSSPWTVNTGELFF.